This entry lists 19 T cell receptor beta chains sequenced from one sample in a study of radiation and T cells in renal cell carcinoma (dated by TCRdb to about 2020). Library method: the immunoSEQ multiplex PCR assay. TCRdb limited this immuneACCESS table to in-frame rearrangements with V and J called. A share of clones is missing; checked studies link under half to unresolved V genes, and the rest is unexplained. Counted in this sample were around 46,000 clones; 65% to 90% of them appeared once. The biggest ten clones account for 31% of the sample. Reading the label with the study, this specimen's time point is: baseline pretreatment blood. The meaning of the sample's treatment or condition label: 15 Gy SBRT to primary tumor, nephrectomy 4 weeks later. The sample here was blood, taken from a patient whose treatment included radiotherapy and nephrectomy. The receptors originated from a woman in her 70s with renal cell carcinoma.

The chain combines TRBV2 with TRBJ1-1; D possibly corresponds to TRBD1 (5 bases). This CDR3 spans 15 amino acids. Germline CDR1 SNHLY, CDR2 FYNNEI. Trimming cost V 3 bases and J 4 bases, with 15 bases left between them. In DNA form, the CDR3 reads TGTGCCAGCAGTGATTTGGCGGGGGGAGGCACTGAAGCTTTCTTT. The encoded protein is CASSDLAGGGTEAFF.

The rearrangement links TRBV11-2 to TRBJ2-1, with 13 nucleotides matching TRBD2. From germline, CDR1 is SGHAT and CDR2 FQNNGV. Germline trimming cut 1 base from V and 9 bases from J; bases unmatched to any gene: 3. CDR3 length: 15 amino acids. The chain's CDR3 is CASSLAGTSGIEQFF. Here the CDR3 DNA reads TGTGCCAGCAGCTTAGCCGGGACTAGCGGGATTGAGCAGTTCTTC.

This chain links TRBV27 with TRBJ2-1; possible D gene TRBD2, 6 bases. From germline, CDR1 is MNHEY and CDR2 SMNVEV (reference sequence). The V end lost 5 bases, the J end lost 5 bases, and 16 bases lay between the germline ends. The length of the CDR3 is 15 residues. CDR3: CASSAGRPHDNEQFF. Written as DNA, the CDR3 is TGTGCCAGCAGTGCGGGACGTCCGCACGACAATGAGCAGTTCTTC.

This rearrangement joins TRBV4-3 to TRBJ2-7, with D unresolved. V was clipped by 3 bases and J by 2 bases, with 11 bases between them. In germline, CDR1 is LGHNA, CDR2 YSLEER. The CDR3 consists of 14 residues. The CDR3 bases are TGCGCCAGCAGCCAGGACGTAGGCACCTACGAGCAGTACTTC. Protein: CASSQDVGTYEQYF.

This chain uses TRBV11-2 with TRBJ2-3, with D unresolved. CDR1 is SGHAT, CDR2 FQNNGV, per germline. The CDR3 has 11 residues. Trimming removed 4 bases from V and 5 bases from J, with 4 bases in between. The CDR3 sequence is CASSSGDTQYF. The CDR3 DNA follows: TGTGCCAGCAGCTCCGGAGATACGCAGTATTTT.

The chain combines TRBV5-1 with TRBJ2-3, with TRBD2 matching 7 bases. The CDR3 runs 15 residues. J lost 0 bases, V lost 2 bases, and 3 bases had no gene match. In germline, CDR1 is SGHRS, CDR2 YFSETQ. The DNA for the CDR3 is TGCGCCAGCAGCTTCAGAGCGGGGAGCACAGATACGCAGTATTTT. Protein product: CASSFRAGSTDTQYF. The whole variable domain, remainder taken from reference TRBV5-1 and TRBJ2-3, is KAGVTQTPRYLIKTRGQQVTLSCSPISGHRSVSWYQQTPGQGLQFLFEYFSETQRNKGNFPGRFSGRQFSNSRSEMNVSTLELGDSALYLCASSFRAGSTDTQYFGPGTRLTVL.

The chain combines TRBV18 with TRBJ2-5, with 7 bases identical to TRBD1. In germline, CDR1 is KGHSH, CDR2 LQKENI. Trimming at V came to 3 bases and at J to 1 base, leaving 14 bases not matched to a gene. The CDR3 has 18 residues. The CDR3 nucleotides read TGTGCCAGCTCACCTTTCGCCCCCCTCCCAGGGGGCCAAGAGACCCAGTACTTC. This gives the protein CASSPFAPLPGGQETQYF.

This sequence joins TRBV6-5 and TRBJ2-1; 11 bases map to TRBD2. Trimming at V came to 0 bases and at J to 7 bases, leaving 5 bases not matched to a gene. Germline V gene sequence: CDR1 MNHEY, CDR2 SVGAGI. The CDR3 contains 16 residues. CDR3 in DNA: TGTGCCAGCAGTTACTCGTTACTAGCGGGAGATAATGAGCAGTTCTTC. This gives the protein CASSYSLLAGDNEQFF.

The J gene is TRBJ1-2, the V gene TRBV5-6; D is unresolved. CDR3 length: 13 residues. V was clipped by 0 bases and J by 3 bases, with 6 bases between them. Germline V gives CDR1 SGHDT, CDR2 YYEEEE. The CDR3 loop is CASSLGPDYGYTF. For the CDR3, the DNA is TGTGCCAGCAGCTTGGGACCAGACTATGGCTACACCTTC. The complete variable domain, with remaining parts taken from reference TRBV5-6 and TRBJ1-2, reads DAGVTQSPTHLIKTRGQQVTLRCSPKSGHDTVSWYQQALGQGPQFIFQYYEEEERQRGNFPDRFSGHQFPNYSSELNVNALLLGDSALYLCASSLGPDYGYTFGSGTRLTVV.

V gene TRBV9 combines with J gene TRBJ2-2; perhaps TRBD2 as D (6 bases). The germline V and J ends were trimmed by 4 bases and 4 bases, with 17 bases remaining between them. This CDR3 contains 16 residues. Germline V CDR1 and CDR2: SGDLS, YYNGEE. The CDR3 DNA follows: TGTGCCAGCAGCCCGGGCGTGGGGGGACTCACCGGGGAGCTGTTTTTT. It is translated as CASSPGVGGLTGELFF.

The genes are TRBV10-2 and TRBJ2-7, with D uncertain. There are 11 residues in the CDR3. Deletions cut 9 bases from V and 6 bases from J, with 12 bases between. The germline V gene has CDR1 WSHSY and CDR2 SAAADI. In DNA, the CDR3 is TGCGCCAGTTCCCCTTGGGGCGAGCAGTACTTC. Encoded protein: CASSPWGEQYF.

This clone was observed a handful of times. The chain recombines TRBV7-9 with TRBJ1-4; 12 nucleotides line up with TRBD1. The CDR3 contains 15 residues. CDR1 and CDR2 from the germline V gene are SEHNR and FQNEAQ (reference sequence). CDR3 in DNA: TGTGCTGCCGGGACAGGGGGCCAGGGTAATGAAAAACTGTTTTTT. Translated, it gives CAAGTGGQGNEKLFF.

The rearrangement joins TRBV7-9 to TRBJ1-1, with D maybe TRBD1 (6 bases). There are 14 residues in the CDR3. Germline CDR1 SEHNR, CDR2 FQNEAQ (reference sequence). Trimming took 3 bases from V and 5 from J, leaving 13 bases between them. CDR3 protein: CASSLDSRGTEAFF. CDR3 nucleotides: TGTGCCAGCAGCTTGGACAGCAGAGGGACTGAAGCTTTCTTT.

V is TRBV7-8 and J is TRBJ2-2, with D possibly being TRBD2 (6 bases). CDR3 size: 17 residues. The V gene's germline CDR1 is SGHVS and CDR2 FQNEAQ. Between the trimmed V and J ends, which lost 1 base and 3 bases, there was a span of 15 bases. In DNA, the CDR3 is TGTGCCAGCAGCTTAGTTAGCCCCAAGCGGGACACCGGGGAGCTGTTTTTT. It codes for CASSLVSPKRDTGELFF.

In its sample, this clone was seen a few times. The chain carries TRBV19 and TRBJ1-1; 7 bases agree with TRBD1. The CDR3 contains 14 residues. V shed 9 bases, J shed 4 bases, and the junction held 11 bases outside the gene matches. Germline CDR1 and CDR2: LNHDA and SQIVND (reference sequence). CDR3 sequence (DNA): TGTGCCAGCCGAGGGACAGCGGGGAGCACTGAAGCTTTCTTT. Its protein product is CASRGTAGSTEAFF.

This chain connects TRBV25-1 to TRBJ2-5; D might be TRBD1 or TRBD2, each matching 6 bases. With 5 bases removed from V and 5 bases from J, the gap between germline ends came to 21 bases. The CDR3 is made up of 16 amino acids. Germline loops: CDR1 MGHDK, CDR2 SYGVNS. The CDR3 here is CASSWRLGGEGETQYF. CDR3 DNA sequence: TGTGCCAGCAGTTGGCGGCTGGGGGGCGAGGGGGAGACCCAGTACTTC. The complete variable domain, with remaining parts taken from reference TRBV25-1 and TRBJ2-5, reads EADIYQTPRYLVIGTGKKITLECSQTMGHDKMYWYQQDPGMELHLIHYSYGVNSTEKGDLSSESTVSRIRTEHFPLTLESARPSHTSQYLCASSWRLGGEGETQYFGPGTRLLVL.

The chain has TRBV25-1 and TRBJ2-2, with 9 bases lining up with TRBD2. After removal of 0 bases from V and 5 bases from J, the junction contained 10 bases not matched to a gene. Germline values: CDR1 MGHDK, CDR2 SYGVNS. This CDR3 has 18 amino acids. CDR3 in DNA: TGTGCCAGCAGTGAATATCGGACTAGCGTTGAGGGGACCGGGGAGCTGTTTTTT. The encoded protein is CASSEYRTSVEGTGELFF. The full variable domain, with the rest looked up from reference TRBV25-1 and TRBJ2-2, is EADIYQTPRYLVIGTGKKITLECSQTMGHDKMYWYQQDPGMELHLIHYSYGVNSTEKGDLSSESTVSRIRTEHFPLTLESARPSHTSQYLCASSEYRTSVEGTGELFFGEGSRLTVL.

This chain uses TRBV7-2 with TRBJ2-7; TRBD2 might be the D (6 bases). The V end was cut by 0 bases, the J end by 2 bases, with 11 bases between. Germline V gene lookup returns CDR1 SGHTA and CDR2 FQGNSA. The CDR3 consists of 15 residues. This CDR3 reads CASSLARGLTYEQYF. The DNA for the CDR3 is TGTGCCAGCAGCTTAGCGCGGGGACTGACCTACGAGCAGTACTTC.

The chain has TRBV14 and TRBJ2-3; TRBD2 matches at 13 bases. CDR1 and CDR2 from the germline V gene are SGHDN and FVKESK. V shed 1 base and J 1 base; nucleotides not matched to a gene: 5. CDR3 length: 18 residues. In DNA, the CDR3 is TGTGCCAGCAGCCAAGGGAGGACTAGCGGGAGTCGCACAGATACGCAGTATTTT. It is translated as CASSQGRTSGSRTDTQYF.